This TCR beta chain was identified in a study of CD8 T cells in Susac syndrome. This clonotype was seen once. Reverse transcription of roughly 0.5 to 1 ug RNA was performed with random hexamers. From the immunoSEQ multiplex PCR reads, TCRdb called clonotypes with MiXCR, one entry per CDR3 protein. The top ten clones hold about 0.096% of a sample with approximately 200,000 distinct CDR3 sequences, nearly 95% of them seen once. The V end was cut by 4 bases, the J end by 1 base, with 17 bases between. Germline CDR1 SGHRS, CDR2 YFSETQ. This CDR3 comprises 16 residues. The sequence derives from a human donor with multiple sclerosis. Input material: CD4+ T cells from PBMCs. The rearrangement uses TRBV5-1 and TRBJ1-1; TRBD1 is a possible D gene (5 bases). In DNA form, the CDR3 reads TGCGCCAGCAGCCTAGTCCGGACAAGTCCGAACACTGAAGCTTTCTTT. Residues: CASSLVRTSPNTEAFF.